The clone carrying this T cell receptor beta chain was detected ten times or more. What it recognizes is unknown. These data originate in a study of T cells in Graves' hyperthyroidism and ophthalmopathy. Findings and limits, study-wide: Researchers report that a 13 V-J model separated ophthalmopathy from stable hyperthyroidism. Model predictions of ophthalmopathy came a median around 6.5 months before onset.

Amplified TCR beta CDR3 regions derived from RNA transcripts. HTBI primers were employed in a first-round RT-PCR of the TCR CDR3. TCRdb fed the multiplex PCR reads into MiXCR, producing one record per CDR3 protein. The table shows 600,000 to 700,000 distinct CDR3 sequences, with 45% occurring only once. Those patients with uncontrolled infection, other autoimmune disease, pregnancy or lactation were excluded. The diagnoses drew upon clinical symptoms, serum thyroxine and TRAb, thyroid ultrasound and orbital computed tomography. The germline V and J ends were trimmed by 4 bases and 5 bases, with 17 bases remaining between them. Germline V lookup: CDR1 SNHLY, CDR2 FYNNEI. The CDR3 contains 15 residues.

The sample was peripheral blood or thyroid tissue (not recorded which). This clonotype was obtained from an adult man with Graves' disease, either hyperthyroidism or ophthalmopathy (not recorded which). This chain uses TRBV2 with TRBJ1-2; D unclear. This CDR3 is CASSVPPQGRYGYTF. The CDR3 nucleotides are TGTGCCAGCAGTGTGCCGCCTCAAGGTCGATATGGCTACACCTTC.